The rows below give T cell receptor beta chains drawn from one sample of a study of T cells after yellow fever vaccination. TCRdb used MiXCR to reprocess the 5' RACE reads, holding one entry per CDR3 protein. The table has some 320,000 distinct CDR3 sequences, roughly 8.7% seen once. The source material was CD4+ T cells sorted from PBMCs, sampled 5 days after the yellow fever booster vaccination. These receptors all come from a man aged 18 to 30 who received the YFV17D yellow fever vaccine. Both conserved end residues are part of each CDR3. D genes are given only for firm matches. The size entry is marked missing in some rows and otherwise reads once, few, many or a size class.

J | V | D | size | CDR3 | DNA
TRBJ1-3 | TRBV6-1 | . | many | CASSEQTGNTIYF | TGTGCCAGCAGTGAACAGACTGGAAACACCATATATTTT
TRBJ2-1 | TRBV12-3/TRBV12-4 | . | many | CASTSGLPYNEQFF | TGTGCCAGCACCTCGGGACTTCCCTACAATGAGCAGTTCTTC
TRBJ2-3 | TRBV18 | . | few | CASSPLGTGSTDTQYF | TGTGCCAGCTCACCGCTTGGGACGGGGAGCACAGATACGCAGTATTTT
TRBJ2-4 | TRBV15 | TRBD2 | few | CATSRGNGGRDIQYF | TGTGCCACCAGCAGAGGGAACGGGGGGAGAGACATTCAGTACTTC
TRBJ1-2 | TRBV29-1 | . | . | CSVQEVAGVDYGYTF | TGCAGCGTCCAAGAGGTGGCAGGGGTTGACTATGGCTACACCTTC
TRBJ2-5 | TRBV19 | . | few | CASSIGGLHEETQYF | TGTGCCAGTAGTATAGGGGGACTTCACGAGGAGACCCAGTACTTC
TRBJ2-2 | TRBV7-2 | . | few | CASSLATRTGELFF | TGTGCCAGCAGCTTAGCAACTAGGACCGGGGAGCTGTTTTTT
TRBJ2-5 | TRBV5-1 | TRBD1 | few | CASSFEPGQPTQETQYF | TGCGCCAGCAGCTTCGAACCGGGACAGCCTACGCAAGAGACCCAGTACTTC
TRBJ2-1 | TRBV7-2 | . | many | CASSFSTFGEQFF | TGTGCCAGCAGTTTCTCGACATTCGGTGAGCAGTTCTTC
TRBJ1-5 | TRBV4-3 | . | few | CASSRTENQPQHF | TGCGCCAGCAGCCGCACAGAGAATCAGCCCCAGCATTTT
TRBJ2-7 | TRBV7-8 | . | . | CASSQRTPLLSYEQYF | TGTGCCAGCAGCCAAAGGACGCCTCTGCTCTCCTACGAGCAGTACTTC
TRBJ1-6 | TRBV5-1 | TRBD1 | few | CASSWDRGNSPLHF | TGCGCCAGCAGCTGGGACAGGGGAAATTCACCCCTCCACTTT
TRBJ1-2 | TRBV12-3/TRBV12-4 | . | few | CASSFSASYGYTF | TGTGCCAGCAGTTTCTCCGCCTCCTATGGCTACACCTTC
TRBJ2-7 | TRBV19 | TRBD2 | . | CASRPGLRGDEQYF | TGTGCCAGTCGGCCGGGACTGCGGGGGGACGAGCAGTACTTC
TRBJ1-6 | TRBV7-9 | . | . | CASSLEVQNSPLHF | TGTGCCAGCAGCCTGGAAGTGCAGAATTCACCCCTCCACTTT
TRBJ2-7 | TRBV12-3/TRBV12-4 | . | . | CASSLLRASDSYEQYF | TGTGCCAGCAGTTTACTGCGGGCCTCGGACTCCTACGAGCAGTACTTC
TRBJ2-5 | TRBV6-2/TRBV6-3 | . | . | CASSPRTPRVSGTQYF | TGTGCCAGCAGCCCGCGGACTCCCCGTGTTAGTGGGACCCAGTACTTC
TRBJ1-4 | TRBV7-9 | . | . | CASSLARGWEGEKLFF | TGTGCCAGCAGCTTAGCGAGAGGATGGGAGGGTGAAAAACTGTTTTTT
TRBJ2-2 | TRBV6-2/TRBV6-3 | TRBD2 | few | CATGGLAYTGELFF | TGTGCCACGGGTGGACTAGCGTACACCGGGGAGCTGTTTTTT
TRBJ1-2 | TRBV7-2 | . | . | CASSRYTRTGYTF | TGTGCCAGCAGCCGCTATACCAGGACAGGCTACACCTTC
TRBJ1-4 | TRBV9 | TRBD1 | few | CASSWGQGVEKLFF | TGTGCCAGCAGCTGGGGACAGGGCGTCGAAAAACTGTTTTTT
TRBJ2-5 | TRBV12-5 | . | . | CASAPGLRQETQYF | TGTGCTAGTGCCCCCGGACTGAGGCAAGAGACCCAGTACTTC
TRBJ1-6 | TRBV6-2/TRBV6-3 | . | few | CASSFVGYQNSPLHF | TGTGCCAGCAGTTTCGTCGGTTACCAGAATTCACCCCTCCACTTT
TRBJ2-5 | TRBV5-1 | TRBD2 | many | CASRVSGGQETQYF | TGCGCCAGCAGGGTCAGCGGGGGACAAGAGACCCAGTACTTC
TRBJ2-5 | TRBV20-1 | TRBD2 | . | CSAPTSGQETQYF | TGCAGTGCTCCAACTAGCGGCCAAGAGACCCAGTACTTC
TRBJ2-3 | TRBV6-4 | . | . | CASSDSPLPTDTQYF | TGTGCCAGCAGTGACTCACCTCTTCCCACAGATACGCAGTATTTT
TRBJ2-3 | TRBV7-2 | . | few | CASSFYFGATDTQYF | TGTGCCAGCAGCTTTTATTTTGGGGCCACAGATACGCAGTATTTT
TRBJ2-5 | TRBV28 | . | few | CASSRGTETQYF | TGTGCCAGCAGTCGAGGAACCGAGACCCAGTACTTC
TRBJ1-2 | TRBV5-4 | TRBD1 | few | CASSVGGQGLAYGYTF | TGTGCCAGCAGCGTGGGGGGACAGGGACTCGCCTATGGCTACACCTTC
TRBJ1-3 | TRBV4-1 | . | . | CASSRHPGGDSGNTIYF | TGCGCCAGCAGCCGGCACCCGGGGGGGGACTCTGGAAACACCATATATTTT
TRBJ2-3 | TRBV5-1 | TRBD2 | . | CASSPNGGGSDTQYF | TGCGCCAGCAGCCCCAACGGGGGGGGGAGTGATACGCAGTATTTT
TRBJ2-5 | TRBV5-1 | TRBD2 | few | CASSSLRAGSQETQYF | TGCGCCAGCAGCTCCTTGAGAGCGGGGTCCCAAGAGACCCAGTACTTC
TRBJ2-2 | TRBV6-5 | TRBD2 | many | CASSRNLAANTGELFF | TGTGCCAGCAGCCGAAACCTAGCGGCGAACACCGGGGAGCTGTTTTTT
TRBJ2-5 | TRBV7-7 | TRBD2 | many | CASSPGTSGVERRYF | TGTGCCAGCAGCCCTGGGACTAGCGGGGTAGAACGGAGGTACTTC
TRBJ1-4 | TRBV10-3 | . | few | CAISGVGGNEKLFF | TGTGCCATCAGTGGGGTAGGAGGAAATGAAAAACTGTTTTTT
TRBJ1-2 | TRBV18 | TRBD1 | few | CASSPSTPEQGASYTF | TGTGCCAGCTCACCCTCCACTCCGGAACAGGGGGCGAGCTACACCTTC
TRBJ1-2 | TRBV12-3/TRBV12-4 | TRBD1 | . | CASSFAGTGRYTF | TGTGCCAGCAGTTTCGCCGGGACAGGTCGCTACACCTTC
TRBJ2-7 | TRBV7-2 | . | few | CASSFPRQSLSYEQYF | TGTGCCAGCAGCTTTCCGAGACAGTCCCTCTCCTACGAGCAGTACTTC
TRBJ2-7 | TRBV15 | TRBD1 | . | CATSVNRGWDEQYF | TGTGCCACCAGCGTTAACAGGGGTTGGGACGAGCAGTACTTC
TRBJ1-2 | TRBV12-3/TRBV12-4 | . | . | CASSLTPNYGYTF | TGTGCCAGCAGTTTAACCCCTAACTATGGCTACACCTTC
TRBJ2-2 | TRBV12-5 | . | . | CASGLGTRAGELFF | TGTGCTAGTGGTTTGGGAACCAGGGCCGGGGAGCTGTTTTTT
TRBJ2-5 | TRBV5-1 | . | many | CASSLGSGETQYF | TGCGCCAGCAGCTTGGGTTCCGGGGAGACCCAGTACTTC
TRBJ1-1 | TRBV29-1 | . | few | CSVGGSHGRRVEAFF | TGCAGCGTTGGGGGCTCTCACGGAAGAAGGGTTGAAGCTTTCTTT
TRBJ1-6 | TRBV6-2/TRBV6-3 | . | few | CASSYWGNSPLHF | TGTGCCAGCAGTTACTGGGGGAATTCACCCCTCCACTTT
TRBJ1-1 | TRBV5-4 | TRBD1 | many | CATVDRGTSHTEAFF | TGTGCCACCGTGGACAGGGGGACCTCCCACACTGAAGCTTTCTTT
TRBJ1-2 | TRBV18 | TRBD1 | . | CASSPPGRGDGGYTF | TGTGCCAGCTCACCACCGGGCAGGGGGGACGGTGGCTACACCTTC
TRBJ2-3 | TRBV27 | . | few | CASRKTSTDTQYF | TGTGCCAGCAGAAAAACTAGCACAGATACGCAGTATTTT
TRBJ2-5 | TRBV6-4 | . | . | CASSENRRETQYF | TGTGCCAGCAGTGAGAACAGGCGGGAGACCCAGTACTTC
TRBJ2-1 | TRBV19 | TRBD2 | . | CASSIGVGGGADEQFF | TGTGCCAGTAGTATCGGTGTGGGCGGGGGGGCAGATGAGCAGTTCTTC
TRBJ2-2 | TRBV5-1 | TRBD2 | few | CASRISGENTGELFF | TGCGCCAGCAGGATCAGCGGGGAGAACACCGGGGAGCTGTTTTTT
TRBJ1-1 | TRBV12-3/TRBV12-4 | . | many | CASSFSVLKGGAFF | TGTGCCAGCAGTTTCTCGGTGTTGAAGGGTGGAGCTTTCTTT
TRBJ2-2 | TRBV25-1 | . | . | CASSLTGQTGELFF | TGTGCCAGCAGCCTCACGGGGCAGACCGGGGAGCTGTTTTTT
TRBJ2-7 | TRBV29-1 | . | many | CSVEGTVPLEQYF | TGCAGCGTTGAAGGGACAGTACCCCTGGAGCAGTACTTC
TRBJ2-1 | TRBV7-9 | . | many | CASSPDNNEQFF | TGTGCCAGCAGCCCTGACAACAATGAGCAGTTCTTC
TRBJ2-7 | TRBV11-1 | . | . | CASSENSGSPEQYF | TGTGCCAGCAGCGAGAATTCAGGGTCCCCCGAGCAGTACTTC
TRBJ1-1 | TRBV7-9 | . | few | CASNEGFTEAFF | TGTGCCAGCAACGAAGGGTTTACTGAAGCTTTCTTT
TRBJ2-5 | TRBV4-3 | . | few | CASRRSWGVSQETQYF | TGCGCCAGCAGAAGGTCGTGGGGGGTGTCACAAGAGACCCAGTACTTC